The 9 T cell receptor beta chains in this list originate from one sample, sequenced in a study of control samples from healthy donors and cancer patients. The method was immunoSEQ multiplex PCR; TCRdb's version includes in-frame clones alone and lacks a portion of them. The repertoire holds about 160,000 clones, with 70% to 90% as singletons. Sequenced sample: blood. The receptors shown here come from a man aged 25-45 years in good health.

The chain employs TRBV28 and TRBJ1-5, with D possibly TRBD1 on 5 matching bases. This CDR3 region has 16 residues. CDR1 is MDHEN, CDR2 SYDVKM, per germline. The V and J ends lost 2 bases and 6 bases respectively, with 17 bases between them. This CDR3 reads CASSLKGQGWFQPQHF. The CDR3, as DNA: TGTGCCAGCAGTTTAAAGGGTCAGGGATGGTTTCAGCCCCAGCATTTT.

The table lists this clone with a count of one. The V call is TRBV19, the J call TRBJ2-1; possible D gene TRBD1, 5 bases. This CDR3 is 15 amino acids long. Per the germline V gene, CDR1 is LNHDA and CDR2 is SQIVND (reference sequence). V lost 3 bases to trimming and J lost 4 bases, with 13 bases between them. The CDR3 bases are TGTGCCAGTAGTATTTTCAGGGCCGGGTACAATGAGCAGTTCTTC. It is translated as CASSIFRAGYNEQFF.

J is TRBJ2-1 and V is TRBV7-2; 11 nucleotides match TRBD2. V lost 1 base and J lost 9; bases outside the gene matches: 8. This CDR3 spans 16 amino acids. Looked up from germline, CDR1 is SGHTA and CDR2 is FQGNSA. CDR3 in amino acids: CASSLGLAGGLSEQFF. DNA for the CDR3: TGTGCCAGCAGCTTAGGCTTAGCGGGGGGGCTCTCTGAGCAGTTCTTC.

In DNA form, the CDR3 reads TGTGCCAGCTCACCGGGGGGACGGACAAACTATGGCTACACCTTC. Translation: CASSPGGRTNYGYTF. The genes are TRBV18 and TRBJ1-2; D may be TRBD1 (5 bases). The germline V and J ends were trimmed by 3 bases and 2 bases, with 13 bases remaining between them. The germline gives CDR1 KGHSH, CDR2 LQKENI. CDR3 length: 15 amino acids.

The rearrangement links TRBV29-1 to TRBJ1-6, with TRBD1 matching 7 bases. CDR3 length: 12 amino acids. In germline, CDR1 is SQVTM, CDR2 ANQGSEA. V dropped 7 bases and J dropped 7; count of bases not matched to a gene: 4. As DNA, the CDR3 is TGCAGCGCGGGGACAGAAAATTCACCCCTCCACTTT. It codes for CSAGTENSPLHF.

V and J are TRBV7-9 and TRBJ2-1; D may be TRBD2 (5 bases). V lost 5 bases to trimming and J lost 5 bases, with 16 bases between them. This CDR3 has 15 residues. Germline lookup yields CDR1 SEHNR and CDR2 FQNEAQ (reference sequence). CDR3 in amino acids: CASSRVSGLNNEQFF. In nucleotides, the CDR3 is TGTGCCAGCAGCCGAGTAAGCGGATTGAACAATGAGCAGTTCTTC.

The rearrangement uses TRBV6-4 and TRBJ2-3; 10 bases match TRBD2. The CDR3 length is 15 residues. The germline CDR1 and CDR2 sequences are MRHNA and SNTAGT. V lost 5 bases, J lost 0 bases, and 2 bases stayed unmatched. Here the CDR3 DNA reads TGTGCCAGCAGTTCGACTAGCGGGAGCACAGATACGCAGTATTTT. Its translation: CASSSTSGSTDTQYF.

CDR3 nucleotides: TGTGCCAGCAGCTTAAGGGGGAGGGGGACAGATAATTCACCCCTCCACTTT. It yields the protein CASSLRGRGTDNSPLHF. This chain uses TRBV7-2 with TRBJ1-6, with 7 bases that match TRBD1. The CDR3 contains 17 residues. The V segment lost 2 bases and the J segment 5 bases; nucleotides outside the gene matches: 9. Germline V gene sequence: CDR1 SGHTA, CDR2 FQGNSA.

This clone was detected only once. The CDR3 reads CASSSAGTGEFF. The CDR3 DNA reads TGTGCCAGCAGCTCTGCGGGGACAGGGGAGTTCTTC. This chain connects TRBV7-9 to TRBJ2-1; 10 bases map to TRBD1. Germline V gene lookup returns CDR1 SEHNR and CDR2 FQNEAQ (reference sequence). J gave up 14 bases and V 4 bases, and 5 bases lay outside the gene matches. CDR3 length equals 12 residues.